The 3 T cell receptor beta chains in this list originate from one sample, sequenced in a study of blood T cell repertoires in COVID-19. Measured with immunoSEQ multiplex PCR; TCRdb has only the in-frame clones, and not every one. The sample carries 25,000 to 30,000 clones, less than 90% recorded once. Sequencing was performed on peripheral blood. The receptors shown here come from a man between 65 and 85 years old with active COVID-19.

V usage is TRBV27 and J usage is TRBJ2-5; a possible D gene is TRBD2 (5 bases). There are 12 residues in the CDR3. Germline assignment: CDR1 MNHEY and CDR2 SMNVEV (reference sequence). V lost 7 bases and J 1 base, leaving 7 bases between the germline ends. The CDR3 sequence: CASKAGQETQYF. CDR3 in DNA: TGTGCCAGCAAGGCGGGCCAAGAGACCCAGTACTTC.

The rearrangement joins TRBV5-1 to TRBJ2-3; 11 bases are a match to TRBD1. Trimming removed 0 bases from V and 5 bases from J; junction bases left unmatched: 2. CDR3 length equals 15 residues. CDR1 is SGHRS and CDR2 is YFSETQ in the germline V gene. CDR3 residues: CASSLAGTGGDTQYF. In DNA form, the CDR3 reads TGCGCCAGCAGCTTGGCCGGGACAGGGGGAGATACGCAGTATTTT.

The chain employs TRBV2 and TRBJ2-1; 9 bases map to TRBD2. There are 14 residues in the CDR3. V lost 8 bases to trimming and J lost 3 bases; unmatched junction nucleotides: 5. Germline CDR1 reads SNHLY; CDR2 reads FYNNEI. As DNA, the CDR3 is TGTGCCAGCCTGAGTAGCGGGGGCTACAATGAGCAGTTCTTC. Protein product: CASLSSGGYNEQFF.